These T cell receptor beta chains were read from a single sample in a study of vaccination and CD4 T cells after COVID-19. Antigens of these TCRs are unknown. TCRdb passed the PCR reads through MiXCR, listing each CDR3 protein once. The table has 22,000 or so distinct CDR3 sequences, around a third seen once. The specimen comprised CD4+ T cells from blood, cultured in vitro, sampled about 7 months after SARS-CoV-2 vaccination. These receptors all come from a human donor who had recovered from COVID-19. Each CDR3 is given with its conserved first and last residue. D genes are given only for firm matches. Clone size is not always given. Where it is, it says once, few, many or a class for expanded clones.

J,D,size,length,V,CDR3,DNA
TRBJ2-1,TRBD2,-,15,TRBV20-1,CSAHIAGAHLDEQFF,TGCAGTGCGCATATAGCGGGAGCTCATTTGGATGAGCAGTTCTTC
TRBJ2-1,TRBD2,-,13,TRBV20-1,CSLGASGPFEQFF,TGCAGCCTTGGGGCTAGCGGCCCCTTTGAGCAGTTCTTC
TRBJ1-6,-,few,14,TRBV19,CASSMGQGYSPLHF,TGTGCCAGTAGTATGGGTCAGGGCTATTCACCCCTCCACTTT
TRBJ1-2,-,-,13,TRBV12-3/TRBV12-4,CASSPLGAYGYTF,TGTGCCAGCAGCCCTCTTGGGGCCTATGGCTACACCTTC
TRBJ2-7,TRBD1,-,17,TRBV5-4,CASSLTAGGMAISEQYF,TGTGCCAGCAGCTTAACAGCAGGGGGAATGGCTATCTCCGAGCAGTACTTC
TRBJ2-7,-,-,13,TRBV7-6,CASSLGAVYEQYF,TGTGCCAGCAGCTTAGGCGCAGTCTACGAGCAGTACTTC
TRBJ2-1,-,-,14,TRBV28,CASSGHHTHNEQFF,TGTGCCAGCAGTGGACACCACACGCACAATGAGCAGTTCTTC
TRBJ2-1,TRBD2,-,15,TRBV5-1,CASSYGTSGTNEQFF,TGCGCCAGCAGCTACGGGACTAGCGGGACCAATGAGCAGTTCTTC
TRBJ2-3,-,few,17,TRBV20-1,CSARALWDGRGLDTQYF,TGCAGTGCTAGAGCTTTGTGGGACGGGAGGGGGCTAGATACGCAGTATTTT
TRBJ2-7,TRBD1,medium-sized,14,TRBV20-1,CSADRPGQGVEQYF,TGCAGTGCGGATAGACCGGGACAGGGAGTCGAGCAGTACTTC
TRBJ2-3,TRBD2,few,18,TRBV25-1,CASGGLAGGPGSTDTQYF,TGTGCCAGCGGGGGACTAGCGGGGGGGCCTGGAAGCACAGATACGCAGTATTTT
TRBJ2-5,TRBD2,-,15,TRBV11-2,CASSLRGLGYETQYF,TGTGCCAGCAGCTTAAGAGGACTAGGATACGAGACCCAGTACTTC
TRBJ2-1,TRBD2,few,18,TRBV20-1,CSARLLAGGSSSYNEQFF,TGCAGTGCTAGGTTGCTAGCGGGGGGCTCGAGCTCCTACAATGAGCAGTTCTTC
TRBJ2-3,-,-,17,TRBV24-1,CATSDFRGGTRIDTQYF,TGTGCCACCAGTGATTTCAGAGGAGGGACGCGGATAGATACGCAGTATTTT
TRBJ1-1,-,few,13,TRBV7-2,CASSPQQNTEAFF,TGTGCCAGCAGCCCGCAGCAGAACACTGAAGCTTTCTTT
TRBJ2-7,TRBD2,few,17,TRBV7-2,CASSKVGLAGDSHEQYF,TGTGCCAGCAGCAAAGTCGGACTAGCGGGAGATTCCCACGAGCAGTACTTC
TRBJ2-7,TRBD1,medium-sized,13,TRBV5-6,CASSRGQLYEQYF,TGTGCCAGCAGCAGGGGACAGCTCTACGAGCAGTACTTC
TRBJ2-3,TRBD2,-,14,TRBV20-1,CSADMGGSKDTQYF,TGCAGTGCTGACATGGGGGGGAGCAAAGATACGCAGTATTTT
TRBJ1-2,-,few,12,TRBV30,CAWSVPLKGYTF,TGTGCCTGGAGTGTACCCCTCAAGGGCTACACCTTC
TRBJ2-5,TRBD2,few,17,TRBV7-2,CASSSGLTSGNRETQYF,TGTGCCAGCAGCTCCGGACTGACTAGCGGGAATAGAGAGACCCAGTACTTC
TRBJ2-7,TRBD1,few,15,TRBV7-8,CASSQWGTGPYEQYF,TGTGCCAGCAGCCAATGGGGGACAGGACCCTACGAGCAGTACTTC
TRBJ2-7,-,few,15,TRBV20-1,CSASPTGTSSYEQYF,TGCAGTGCAAGCCCTACCGGAACTTCCTCCTACGAGCAGTACTTC
TRBJ1-5,-,-,14,TRBV20-1,CSARQGGNSQPQHF,TGCAGTGCTAGACAGGGAGGGAATAGTCAGCCCCAGCATTTT
TRBJ1-4,-,-,14,TRBV20-1,CSARGLGRHEKLFF,TGCAGTGCTAGGGGATTGGGGCGTCACGAAAAACTGTTTTTT
TRBJ2-3,-,-,12,TRBV2,CASSATTDTQYF,TGTGCCAGCAGTGCGACCACAGATACGCAGTATTTT
TRBJ2-3,TRBD1,-,14,TRBV20-1,CSATPGTGVYTQYF,TGCAGTGCTACACCCGGGACAGGGGTTTATACGCAGTATTTT
TRBJ2-3,-,once,13,TRBV10-1,CASGRLVPDTQYF,TGCGCCAGCGGCCGACTAGTTCCGGATACGCAGTATTTT
TRBJ1-6,-,few,13,TRBV7-9,CASSFDGDSPLHF,TGTGCCAGCAGCTTCGACGGGGACTCACCCCTCCACTTT
TRBJ2-7,TRBD2,few,15,TRBV7-8,CASSPRLAGMYEQYF,TGTGCCAGCAGCCCCAGACTAGCGGGAATGTACGAGCAGTACTTC
TRBJ2-3,-,-,16,TRBV19,CASSIPDSPPTDTQYF,TGTGCCAGTAGTATCCCGGATAGCCCGCCCACAGATACGCAGTATTTT
TRBJ1-2,-,once,14,TRBV5-4,CASSRRGTYDGYTF,TGTGCCAGCAGCCGAAGGGGGACCTATGATGGCTACACCTTC
TRBJ2-7,-,few,16,TRBV6-5,CASSYSGVHIGYEQYF,TGTGCCAGCAGTTACTCCGGTGTACACATCGGGTACGAGCAGTACTTC